Listed below are T cell receptor beta chains from one sample, sequenced in a study of shared clonotypes between healthy human individuals. Method: immunoSEQ multiplex PCR; TCRdb's copy keeps in-frame clones and lacks some. This sample yields around 99,000 clones, of which around 68% are seen a single time; approximately 53% belongs to the top ten. The specimen was memory CD8+ T cells sorted from blood. These receptors all stem from a man aged 30 to 39 in good health. Both conserved end residues are part of each CDR3. A D gene is named only where the DNA matches it firmly. Where a row states a size, it is once, few, many or the class of an expanded clone; other rows omit it.

v_call	j_call	d_call	clone_size	cdr3_nt	cdr3_aa
TRBV2	TRBJ1-4	.	once	TGTGCCAGCACAAGGGCCGAGGGAAATGAAAAACTGTTTTTT	CASTRAEGNEKLFF
TRBV29-1	TRBJ2-2	.	.	TGCAGCGTTAGTCTACAGGGCGCGAACACCGGGGAGCTGTTTTTT	CSVSLQGANTGELFF
TRBV28	TRBJ1-5	.	.	TGTGCCAGCAGTCTGACTTGGGGCAGAAATAGCAATCAGCCCCAGCATTTT	CASSLTWGRNSNQPQHF
TRBV5-4	TRBJ2-3	.	.	TGTGCCAGCAGCCCTGATAGAGGCACAGATACGCAGTATTTT	CASSPDRGTDTQYF
TRBV5-4	TRBJ2-3	.	.	TGTGCCAGCAGCTTGGAGGGCACAGATACGCAGTATTTT	CASSLEGTDTQYF
TRBV5-8	TRBJ2-3	.	.	TGTGCCAGCAGCTTTGGGATAAGCACAGATACGCAGTATTTT	CASSFGISTDTQYF
TRBV28	TRBJ2-7	.	.	TGTGCCAGCAGTAGGTCAGGGTTCGAGCAGTACTTC	CASSRSGFEQYF
TRBV29-1	TRBJ1-5	.	.	TGCAGCGTTGGAACTGGAGGGAGCAATCAGCCCCAGCATTTT	CSVGTGGSNQPQHF
TRBV19	TRBJ2-7	.	.	TGTGCCAGTAGTTACGGGTGGTCCTACGAGCAGTACTTC	CASSYGWSYEQYF
TRBV6-4	TRBJ1-5	.	.	TGTGCCAGCAGTGACTCGAGAGGAGGGACGAGCAATCAGCCCCAGCATTTT	CASSDSRGGTSNQPQHF
TRBV5-4	TRBJ2-7	TRBD2	.	TGTGCCAGCAGCTTTACGAGCGGGAGCTACGAGCAGTACTTC	CASSFTSGSYEQYF
TRBV21-1	TRBJ2-1	.	.	TGTGCCAGCAGCAAAGGTACGGGTCCCGAGCGCCCGCACAATGAGCAGTTCTTC	CASSKGTGPERPHNEQFF
TRBV6-1	TRBJ2-3	TRBD2	.	TGTGCCAGCAGTAGACTTAGCGGGACGTCAGATACGCAGTATTTT	CASSRLSGTSDTQYF
TRBV6-6	TRBJ2-7	.	.	TGTGCCAGCACCCTAATCCCGGACTCCAGCTACGAGCAGTACTTC	CASTLIPDSSYEQYF
TRBV27	TRBJ2-2	.	.	TGTGCCAGCAGTTTATATCAGGATAGCACCGGGGAGCTGTTTTTT	CASSLYQDSTGELFF
TRBV12-2	TRBJ2-1	.	.	TGTGCAAGTCGCTCAGACCAGCGTGGAGACAGCTCCTACAATGAGCAGTTCTTC	CASRSDQRGDSSYNEQFF
TRBV6-4	TRBJ2-3	TRBD1	many	TGTGCCAGCAGTGAGGGGACAGGGGGCGCAGATACGCAGTATTTT	CASSEGTGGADTQYF
TRBV5-1	TRBJ1-1	TRBD1	few	TGCGCCAGCAGCTTGGGACGACGGGACAGAAACACTGAAGCTTTCTTT	CASSLGRRDRNTEAFF
TRBV19	TRBJ2-5	.	few	TGTGCCAGTAGTATTGGGCAGGGGGGGTTCGAGACCCAGTACTTC	CASSIGQGGFETQYF
TRBV27	TRBJ2-1	TRBD2	.	TGTGCCAGCAGTGAGAGAATACCGGGACTAGCGGGAGGTTACAATGAGCAGTTCTTC	CASSERIPGLAGGYNEQFF
TRBV4-1	TRBJ2-5	TRBD2	once	TGCGCCTCCTTGCGGGGGGGCGGCGAAGAGACCCAGTACTTC	CASLRGGGEETQYF
TRBV11-2	TRBJ2-7	TRBD1	.	TGTGCCAGCAGCGCGTACAGGGGTTCCTACGAGCAGTACTTC	CASSAYRGSYEQYF
TRBV6-5	TRBJ1-1	.	.	TGTGCCAGCAGTGAGGGACGCACTGAAGCTTTCTTT	CASSEGRTEAFF
TRBV7-3	TRBJ2-1	.	.	TGTGCCAGCAGCCGGGACTCCTCTGTTGAGCAGTTCTTC	CASSRDSSVEQFF
TRBV28	TRBJ2-7	.	.	TGTGCCAGCAGGGAACAAGGGACTGGCGAGCAGTACTTC	CASREQGTGEQYF
TRBV4-3	TRBJ1-2	TRBD1	once	TGCGCCAGCAGCCAAGGTCTGGGACAGGGACAAGTTCTAAAAGGCTACACCTTC	CASSQGLGQGQVLKGYTF
TRBV28	TRBJ1-5	.	.	TGTGCCAGCACTGAGAACACCTATAGCAATCAGCCCCAGCATTTT	CASTENTYSNQPQHF
TRBV11-2	TRBJ2-3	TRBD1	many	TGTGCCAGCAGCCATTTGGACAGGGGGGATACGCAGTATTTT	CASSHLDRGDTQYF
TRBV7-8	TRBJ2-7	.	.	TGTGCCAGCAGCTTAGCGGGAGGTTTTTCCTACGAGCAGTACTTC	CASSLAGGFSYEQYF
TRBV27	TRBJ1-1	.	.	TGTGCCAGCAGTTTCGGGGTCAGGAGTAACACTGAAGCTTTCTTT	CASSFGVRSNTEAFF
TRBV14	TRBJ2-5	.	.	TGTGCCAGCAGCCCAACCTTAGAAGAGACCCAGTACTTC	CASSPTLEETQYF
TRBV18	TRBJ2-7	.	.	TGTGCCAGCTCACCAGCCTCCAGGGGAACCTACGAGCAGTACTTC	CASSPASRGTYEQYF
TRBV25-1	TRBJ2-1	.	.	TGTGCCAGCAGCCTGGGGGATGAGCAGTTCTTC	CASSLGDEQFF
TRBV7-9	TRBJ2-5	.	few	TGTGCCAGCAGCCCGTTGACAGGCCTGACGGAGACCCAGTACTTC	CASSPLTGLTETQYF
TRBV30	TRBJ2-7	.	.	TGTGCCTGGATGGGACGGGACGAGCAGTACTTC	CAWMGRDEQYF
TRBV7-9	TRBJ2-5	TRBD1	.	TGTGCCAGCAGCCCGGGACAGGGTTTCGAGACCCAGTACTTC	CASSPGQGFETQYF
TRBV7-9	TRBJ2-6	.	.	TGTGCCAGCAGCCCCGCGAACTCGGGCTCTGGGGCCAACGTCCTGACTTTC	CASSPANSGSGANVLTF
TRBV5-1	TRBJ1-1	.	.	TGCGCCAGCAAAGGGGCACAGGGCACTGAAGCTTTCTTT	CASKGAQGTEAFF